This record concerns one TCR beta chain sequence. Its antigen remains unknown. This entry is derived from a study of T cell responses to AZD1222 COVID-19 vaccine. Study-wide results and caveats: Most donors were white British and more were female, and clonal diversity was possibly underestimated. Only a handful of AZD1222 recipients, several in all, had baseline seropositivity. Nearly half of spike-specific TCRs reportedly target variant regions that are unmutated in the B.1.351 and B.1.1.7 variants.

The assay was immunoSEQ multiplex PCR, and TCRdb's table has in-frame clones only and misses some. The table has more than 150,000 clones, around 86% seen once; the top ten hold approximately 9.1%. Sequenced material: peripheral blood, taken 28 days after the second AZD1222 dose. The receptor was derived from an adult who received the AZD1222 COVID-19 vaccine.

The CDR3 DNA follows: TGTGCCAGCAGTTATAATCGAGACTATAATTCACCCCTCCACTTT. Translated: CASSYNRDYNSPLHF. The rearrangement uses TRBV6-5 and TRBJ1-6; D not certain. The V gene lost 3 bases and the J gene lost 3 bases, with 9 bases spanning the gap. This CDR3 region has 15 residues. Germline V gene lookup returns CDR1 MNHEY and CDR2 SVGAGI.